The rows below give T cell receptor beta chains drawn from one sample of a study of cytomegalovirus exposure and HLA in healthy donors. The assay was immunoSEQ multiplex PCR, and TCRdb's table has in-frame clones only and misses some. The data contain about 200,000 clones, roughly 73% of them seen just once; the ten biggest clones take up around 1.9%. What was sequenced was PBMCs. Source of these receptors: a woman in her 30s in good health and CMV-seronegative. The CDR3 runs from the conserved cysteine through the conserved F or W. The D gene is left open where the match is weak. Size is omitted from some rows. Given values are once, few, many or a class for expanded clones.

j_call clone_size v_call d_call cdr3_aa cdr3_nt
TRBJ2-7 NA TRBV29-1 TRBD2 CSARSAREGYEQYF TGCAGCGCCCGTTCCGCGCGGGAGGGTTACGAGCAGTACTTC
TRBJ1-1 NA TRBV19 NA CASSSSASPLTEAFF TGTGCCAGTAGTTCCTCAGCGTCTCCACTCACTGAAGCTTTCTTT
TRBJ2-1 NA TRBV9 TRBD1 CASSVEVTGGYNEQFF TGTGCCAGCAGCGTAGAGGTGACAGGGGGCTACAATGAGCAGTTCTTC
TRBJ1-1 NA TRBV2 NA CASSAAGTRSFAFF TGTGCCAGCAGCGCCGCCGGGACAAGAAGCTTCGCTTTCTTT
TRBJ1-4 NA TRBV27 TRBD1 CASKYAGTGGEKLFF TGTGCCAGCAAGTATGCCGGGACAGGGGGCGAAAAACTGTTTTTT
TRBJ1-4 few TRBV27 TRBD1 CASSLSSPGTGGWGNEKLFF TGTGCCAGCAGTTTATCGTCCCCAGGGACAGGGGGTTGGGGTAATGAAAAACTGTTTTTT
TRBJ1-1 NA TRBV4-3 NA CASSQDQAMPIEAFF TGCGCCAGCAGCCAAGATCAGGCGATGCCGATTGAAGCTTTCTTT
TRBJ1-4 NA TRBV4-1 NA CASSQQAAYNEKLFF TGCGCCAGCAGCCAACAGGCAGCATATAATGAAAAACTGTTTTTT
TRBJ2-2 NA TRBV7-9 NA CASPLGAKNTGELFF TGTGCCAGCCCCTTGGGGGCGAAGAACACCGGGGAGCTGTTTTTT
TRBJ1-1 few TRBV30 TRBD1 CAWRIRQGNTEAFF TGTGCCTGGAGGATAAGACAGGGGAACACTGAAGCTTTCTTT
TRBJ1-4 NA TRBV2 NA CASVRTTNEKLFF TGTGCCAGTGTCAGAACAACTAATGAAAAACTGTTTTTT
TRBJ1-4 once TRBV19 NA CASSTGTADVGNEKLFF TGTGCCAGTAGTACCGGGACTGCGGACGTTGGTAATGAAAAACTGTTTTTT
TRBJ1-2 NA TRBV9 NA CASSGTGNRVASARTF TGTGCCAGCAGCGGCACCGGGAATCGGGTGGCATCGGCCCGGACCTTC
TRBJ2-1 NA TRBV2 TRBD2 CASSENRGLINEQFF TGTGCCAGCAGTGAAAATAGGGGACTAATCAATGAGCAGTTCTTC
TRBJ2-1 NA TRBV5-6 NA CASSFLVPVEQFF TGTGCCAGCAGCTTTCTAGTGCCGGTTGAGCAGTTCTTC
TRBJ1-2 NA TRBV10-3 NA CAISESPGISEGYTF TGTGCCATCAGTGAGTCCCCGGGGATTTCGGAGGGCTACACCTTC
TRBJ1-4 NA TRBV6-6 TRBD1 CASSYFRGREKLFF TGTGCCAGCAGTTATTTCAGGGGGCGGGAAAAACTGTTTTTT
TRBJ2-1 NA TRBV7-2 NA CASSLDRDNEQFF TGTGCCAGCAGCTTAGACAGGGACAATGAGCAGTTCTTC
TRBJ1-1 once TRBV6-5 TRBD1 CASSRTGQGGTEAFF TGTGCCAGCAGCCGAACAGGACAGGGTGGCACTGAAGCTTTCTTT
TRBJ2-3 once TRBV7-3 TRBD2 CASSRGAGVADTQYF TGTGCCAGCAGCCGAGGCGCGGGGGTCGCAGATACGCAGTATTTT
TRBJ2-1 few TRBV5-1 NA CASSLGRASYNEQFF TGCGCCAGCAGCTTGGGGAGAGCGTCCTACAATGAGCAGTTCTTC
TRBJ2-7 NA TRBV7-2 TRBD2 CASSLGGGYDEQYF TGTGCCAGCAGCTTAGGGGGGGGGTACGACGAGCAGTACTTC
TRBJ2-7 few TRBV5-1 TRBD1 CASSVRDRGVREQYF TGCGCCAGCAGCGTCCGGGACAGGGGTGTGAGGGAGCAGTACTTC
TRBJ2-7 NA TRBV2 TRBD1 CASSRDRVNEQYF TGTGCCAGCAGCCGGGACAGGGTTAACGAGCAGTACTTC
TRBJ1-2 NA TRBV2 NA CASSEQGNYGYTF TGTGCCAGCAGTGAACAGGGAAACTATGGCTACACCTTC
TRBJ2-7 NA TRBV7-2 NA CASSLAESYEQYF TGTGCCAGCAGCTTAGCCGAGTCCTACGAGCAGTACTTC
TRBJ1-1 NA TRBV7-3 TRBD1 CASSSTGQGNTEAFF TGTGCCAGCAGCTCCACCGGACAGGGAAACACTGAAGCCTTCTTT
TRBJ1-4 NA TRBV6-5 NA CASSPEQATNEKLFF TGTGCCAGCAGCCCGGAACAGGCAACTAATGAAAAACTGTTTTTT
TRBJ2-7 NA TRBV7-8 TRBD2 CASSPQRGLDGYEQYF TGTGCCAGCAGCCCCCAAAGGGGACTAGACGGTTACGAGCAGTACTTC
TRBJ1-4 NA TRBV7-9 NA CASSLAVGGEKLFF TGTGCCAGCAGCTTAGCGGTCGGGGGGGAAAAACTGTTTTTT
TRBJ2-4 NA TRBV7-9 NA CASSSRTELAKNIQYF TGTGCCAGCAGCTCCAGGACAGAACTAGCCAAAAACATTCAGTACTTC
TRBJ1-3 NA TRBV5-6 TRBD1 CASSLAPGQGNTIYF TGTGCCAGCAGCTTGGCCCCGGGACAGGGGAACACCATATATTTT